These 30 T cell receptor beta chains were sequenced from one sample in a study of blood T cell repertoires in COVID-19. The data were produced by immunoSEQ multiplex PCR, yet TCRdb's version contains in-frame clones alone and is incomplete. This sample has about 150,000 clones; roughly 90% occur once, and the top ten carry 6% to 8.5%. The specimen sequenced was PBMCs or T cells enriched from blood (not recorded which). Receptor source: a woman between 50 and 59 years old who had recovered from COVID-19.

The chain carries TRBV10-3 and TRBJ1-1, with D tentatively TRBD1 (6 bases). V was pared by 4 bases and J by 1 base, with 10 bases between. CDR1 is ENHRY and CDR2 is SYGVKD in the germline V gene. The CDR3 runs to 14 residues. The CDR3 nucleotides are TGTGCCATCAGTGCGGGACATGCGAACACTGAAGCTTTCTTT. Translating gives CAISAGHANTEAFF.

V is TRBV2 and J is TRBJ1-2, with 8 bases matching TRBD1. J lost 7 bases, V lost 7 bases, and 11 bases had no gene match. The CDR3 is made up of 14 amino acids. From germline, CDR1 is SNHLY and CDR2 FYNNEI. The CDR3 coding sequence is TGTGCCAGCACGGGGCAGGGGGCCTTGGCTGGCTACACCTTC. Its protein product is CASTGQGALAGYTF.

The rearrangement joins TRBV12-3 or TRBV12-4 to TRBJ1-5; a weak D match, TRBD1 (5 bases). Trimming cost V 5 bases and J 11 bases, with 13 bases left between them. The CDR3 has 12 residues. The CDR3 reads CASSLTRGSQHF. The CDR3 DNA follows: TGTGCCAGCAGTCTCACCCGGGGGTCCCAGCATTTT.

The rearrangement links TRBV18 to TRBJ1-2; 7 nucleotides agree with TRBD1. The V gene's germline CDR1 is KGHSH and CDR2 LQKENI. The CDR3 is 17 amino acids. V was clipped by 0 bases and J by 0 bases; unmatched bases: 7. CDR3 DNA: TGTGCCAGCTCACCACCGTTCCGGACAGGCCCTAACTATGGCTACACCTTC. This gives the protein CASSPPFRTGPNYGYTF.

This chain uses TRBV12-3 or TRBV12-4 with TRBJ2-3; the D is unclear. The CDR3 is 13 residues long. The germline V and J ends were trimmed by 8 bases and 1 base, with 10 bases remaining between them. CDR3 region: CASVLSGTDTQYF. The CDR3 DNA reads as TGTGCCAGCGTCTTGTCCGGCACAGATACGCAGTATTTT.

The V call is TRBV4-1, the J call TRBJ1-1, with a weak D call TRBD1 (6 bases). The V end lost 3 bases, the J end lost 2 bases, and 16 bases lay between the germline ends. The CDR3 is 16 amino acids. CDR1 and CDR2 (germline): MGHRA, YSYEKL. CDR3 protein: CASSHGPGQRNTEAFF. The CDR3 region has the DNA TGCGCCAGCAGCCATGGCCCGGGACAACGAAACACTGAAGCTTTCTTT.

This chain uses TRBV9 with TRBJ1-6; D is possibly TRBD1 (6 bases). Trimming took off 3 bases at V and 0 bases at J, with 13 bases between the two ends. This CDR3 is built from 17 residues. Germline CDR1 and CDR2: SGDLS and YYNGEE. This chain's CDR3 is CASSAGETPSYNSPLHF. CDR3 nucleotide sequence: TGTGCCAGCAGCGCAGGGGAGACTCCCTCCTATAATTCACCCCTCCACTTT.

The J gene is TRBJ2-7, the V gene TRBV5-1, with D unresolved. Trimming pared 3 bases from V and 3 bases from J, leaving 7 bases between. Germline assignment: CDR1 SGHRS and CDR2 YFSETQ. The CDR3 has 12 amino acids. The CDR3 nucleotides are TGCGCCAGCAGCTCGGGTAACTACGAGCAGTACTTC. It is translated as CASSSGNYEQYF.

The chain joins TRBV7-8 to TRBJ1-2, with D uncertain. Germline CDR1 and CDR2: SGHVS and FQNEAQ. Trimming took off 5 bases at V and 0 bases at J, with 7 bases between the two ends. This CDR3 has 13 amino acids. The CDR3 region is CASSRQANYGYTF. As DNA, the CDR3 is TGTGCCAGCAGCCGCCAGGCTAACTATGGCTACACCTTC.

The V call is TRBV27, the J call TRBJ2-7, with D possibly being TRBD2 (7 bases). The CDR3 is made up of 14 amino acids. Germline CDR1 reads MNHEY; CDR2 reads SMNVEV (reference sequence). With 11 bases removed from V and 5 bases from J, the gap between germline ends came to 22 bases. Here the CDR3 DNA reads TGTGCCTGCTGGGGAGGGGGAAGTTTAGACGAGCAGTACTTC. Protein: CACWGGGSLDEQYF.

V gene TRBV5-4 combines with J gene TRBJ2-3, with 7 nucleotides matching TRBD2. The J segment lost 2 bases and the V segment lost 0 bases, leaving 3 bases of the junction unmatched. The CDR3 runs 15 residues. CDR1 SGHNT and CDR2 YYREEE come from the germline V gene (reference sequence). CDR3 amino acids: CASSLGGGDTDTQYF. The CDR3 nucleotides are TGTGCCAGCAGCTTGGGCGGGGGAGACACAGATACGCAGTATTTT.

This sequence joins TRBV9 and TRBJ2-5; 9 bases agree with TRBD2. V lost 3 bases, J lost 3 bases, and 0 bases stayed unmatched. The germline gives CDR1 SGDLS, CDR2 YYNGEE. CDR3 length equals 13 residues. The CDR3 loop reads CASSGGGEETQYF. The CDR3 DNA is TGTGCCAGCAGCGGCGGGGGGGAAGAGACCCAGTACTTC.

The rearrangement joins TRBV27 to TRBJ2-3; D perhaps matches TRBD2 (5 bases). V was pared by 4 bases and J by 2 bases, with 10 bases between. Germline assignment: CDR1 MNHEY and CDR2 SMNVEV (reference sequence). This CDR3 region has 14 residues. The CDR3, as DNA: TGTGCCAGCAGTTATCGGGGATACACAGATACGCAGTATTTT. This encodes CASSYRGYTDTQYF.

The chain joins TRBV29-1 to TRBJ1-1; the D gene is possibly TRBD1 (6 bases). The CDR3 is 12 residues long. CDR1 is SQVTM, CDR2 ANQGSEA, per germline. Trimming took 6 bases from V and 5 from J, leaving 13 bases between them. The CDR3 reads CSVLQGNTEAFF. The CDR3 DNA follows: TGCAGCGTCCTACAGGGTAATACTGAAGCTTTCTTT.

The chain links TRBV19 to TRBJ1-2, with D maybe TRBD1 (6 bases). This CDR3 contains 17 residues. Germline CDR1 reads LNHDA; CDR2 reads SQIVND (reference sequence). Between the trimmed V and J ends, which lost 6 bases and 5 bases, there was a span of 25 bases. DNA for the CDR3: TGTGCCAGTAGGACATCCAGGGGCGACAGACTCCTATATGGCTACACCTTC. Encoded protein: CASRTSRGDRLLYGYTF.

The J gene is TRBJ1-2, the V gene TRBV5-4, with a tentative D call TRBD1 (5 bases). CDR3 length: 14 amino acids. Trimming stripped 5 bases from V and 8 bases from J, with 19 bases between. Germline values: CDR1 SGHNT, CDR2 YYREEE (reference sequence). CDR3 in DNA: TGTGCCAGCAGAATCTCCGGGGCGGGGCGCGGCTACACCTTC. This gives the protein CASRISGAGRGYTF.

As regards this clone: A junction boundary mismatches the germline segment, possibly from a read error. The chain carries TRBV12-3 or TRBV12-4 and TRBJ2-2; TRBD1 matches 11 bases. The length of the CDR3 is 13 residues. The DNA for the CDR3 is TGTGCCAGCAGTTTAGCGGGGACAGGGGGGCTGTTTTTT. Amino acid sequence: CASSLAGTGGLFF.

The chain combines TRBV7-9 with TRBJ2-7; 8 bases are shared with TRBD1. Trimming at V came to 3 bases and at J to 2 bases, leaving 12 bases not matched to a gene. CDR3 size: 17 residues. Germline V gives CDR1 SEHNR, CDR2 FQNEAQ (reference sequence). Written as DNA, the CDR3 is TGTGCCAGCAGCTTGGAGACAGGGGCCATCACCCCCTACGAGCAGTACTTC. Its translation: CASSLETGAITPYEQYF.

This chain connects TRBV19 to TRBJ1-5; no reliable D call. Germline CDR1 and CDR2: LNHDA and SQIVND (reference sequence). The germline V and J ends were trimmed by 11 bases and 3 bases, with 17 bases remaining between them. The CDR3 is 14 residues long. The CDR3 region has the DNA TGTGCCTCCTCACCAGGTTTCGACAATCAGCCCCAGCATTTT. Translation gives CASSPGFDNQPQHF.

The chain links TRBV7-9 to TRBJ2-7, with D tentatively TRBD2 (5 bases). This CDR3 is 17 amino acids long. Looked up from germline, CDR1 is SEHNR and CDR2 is FQNEAQ (reference sequence). V was clipped by 2 bases and J by 6 bases, with 23 bases between them. The CDR3 loop reads CASSLFSPGKLEGEQYF. CDR3 nucleotide sequence: TGTGCCAGCAGCTTATTTAGCCCAGGCAAGCTCGAGGGCGAGCAGTACTTC. The full variable domain, its missing parts supplied by reference TRBV7-9 and TRBJ2-7, is DTGVSQNPRHKITKRGQNVTFRCDPISEHNRLYWYRQTLGQGPEFLTYFQNEAQLEKSRLLSDRFSAERPKGSFSTLEIQRTEQGDSAMYLCASSLFSPGKLEGEQYFGPGTRLTVT.

The chain recombines TRBV7-3 with TRBJ2-1; D remains unclear. The germline V gene encodes CDR1 SGHTA and CDR2 FQGTGA. The CDR3 contains 14 residues. V lost 5 bases, J lost 8 bases, and 16 bases lay in between. CDR3 sequence (DNA): TGTGCCAGCAGCCCCCAGTCGTCCTTGGATGAGCAGTTCTTC. The encoded protein is CASSPQSSLDEQFF.

The V call is TRBV15, the J call TRBJ1-1; no definite D call. This CDR3 has 14 amino acids. The V end was cut by 9 bases, the J end by 7 bases, with 21 bases between. Germline lookup yields CDR1 LNHNV and CDR2 YYDKDF (reference sequence). The CDR3 DNA sequence: TGTGCCACGAGGATTGGTGGCCCCGACCTTGAAGCTTTCTTT. Encoded protein: CATRIGGPDLEAFF.

V and J are TRBV19 and TRBJ2-2, with 8 bases identical to TRBD2. V was clipped by 6 bases and J by 1 base; unmatched bases: 4. CDR3 length equals 15 residues. Germline CDR1 reads LNHDA; CDR2 reads SQIVND (reference sequence). DNA for the CDR3: TGTGCCAGTAGGACCGGGACTAGGAACACCGGGGAGCTGTTTTTT. It yields the protein CASRTGTRNTGELFF.

The chain is built from TRBV30 and TRBJ1-3; D call uncertain. Germline CDR1 is GTSNPN and CDR2 is SVGIG (reference sequence). V was cut by 1 base and J by 3 bases, with 10 bases left in between. The CDR3 totals 14 residues. For the CDR3, the DNA is TGTGCCTGGAGTGCCCTTACAATTGGAAACACCATATATTTT. This gives the protein CAWSALTIGNTIYF.

The chain couples TRBV19 to TRBJ2-4; perhaps TRBD1 as D (5 bases). Germline V CDR1 and CDR2: LNHDA, SQIVND (reference sequence). V lost 4 bases to trimming and J lost 10 bases, with 14 bases between them. The CDR3 is 13 residues long. CDR3 nucleotide sequence: TGTGCCAGTAGTAAGTCAGGGCCGGCGATTCAGTACTTC. Translation gives CASSKSGPAIQYF.

The V gene is TRBV9, the J gene TRBJ1-4; 11 positions match TRBD1. The CDR3 consists of 15 residues. Trimming took 4 bases from V and 8 from J; bases not matched to a gene: 7. Germline loops: CDR1 SGDLS, CDR2 YYNGEE. The CDR3 DNA reads as TGTGCCAGCAGCCCCCGGGGGACAGGGGGGGAAAAACTGTTTTTT. Its protein product is CASSPRGTGGEKLFF.

J is TRBJ2-3 and V is TRBV30, with TRBD2 as a possible D gene (6 bases). The length of the CDR3 is 17 residues. Germline CDR1 reads GTSNPN; CDR2 reads SVGIG (reference sequence). The V and J ends lost 2 bases and 0 bases respectively, with 18 bases between them. CDR3 amino acids: CAWSHRRRGASTDTQYF. The CDR3 nucleotides are TGTGCCTGGAGTCACCGTAGACGCGGGGCTAGCACAGATACGCAGTATTTT.

The CDR3 coding sequence is TGTGCCAGCAGCTCTTATGCTGCGGGGGCAACCTACGAGCAGTACTTC. It is translated as CASSSYAAGATYEQYF. The chain uses TRBV7-8 and TRBJ2-7; weak D call: TRBD2 (7 bases). Trimming shortened V by 4 bases and J by 2 bases, and 18 bases separated the two germline ends. Germline assignment: CDR1 SGHVS and CDR2 FQNEAQ. This CDR3 is 16 amino acids long.

The rearrangement links TRBV12-3 or TRBV12-4 to TRBJ1-4, with TRBD1 matching over 7 bases. The CDR3 is made up of 13 amino acids. V was pared by 6 bases and J by 8 bases, with 6 bases of the junction left unmatched. CDR3 residues: CASRTGIEEKLFF. Here the CDR3 DNA reads TGTGCCAGCAGGACAGGGATTGAGGAAAAACTGTTTTTT.

The chain uses TRBV4-3 and TRBJ2-4, with 9 bases that match TRBD2. Unmatched junction bases numbered 12, after V lost 3 bases and J lost 0 bases. The CDR3 runs to 19 residues. Per germline, CDR1 LGHNA and CDR2 YSLEER. CDR3 in amino acids: CASSQDPSGASLAKNIQYF. In nucleotides, the CDR3 is TGCGCCAGCAGCCAGGACCCTAGCGGGGCGTCCCTAGCCAAAAACATTCAGTACTTC.